This TCR beta chain derives from a study of blood T cell repertoires in COVID-19. The wider study: COVID-19 samples from acute and convalescent phases originated in the United States, Italy and Spain.

Some clones are missing from TCRdb's copy, which holds only in-frame ones; the method was immunoSEQ multiplex PCR. Of some 200,000 clones listed, around 82% were seen once; the top ten hold 9.8%. From germline, CDR1 is SGHRS and CDR2 YFSETQ. J gave up 4 bases and V 5 bases, and 10 bases lay outside the gene matches. The CDR3 is made up of 15 amino acids. The sequence derives from a woman of 80 years or more with acute or convalescent COVID-19. Sequencing was done on a sample of peripheral blood. V usage is TRBV5-1 and J usage is TRBJ2-5, with 8 bases identical to TRBD1. Written as DNA, the CDR3 is TGCGCCAGCAGTCTTCAGGGGGCGACGGGAGAGACCCAGTACTTC. This gives the protein CASSLQGATGETQYF.